Each of the 15 T cell receptor beta chains below was sequenced from the same sample in a study of regulatory T cells in long-lasting Graves disease (dated by TCRdb to about 2021). Libraries were made using multiplex PCR. Sequencer: Illumina HiSeq 4000. CDR3 regions were amplified by Arm-PCR with iRepertoire HTBI primers to construct TCR beta libraries. Starting from the raw public reads, TCRdb applied fastp trimming at Q25, assembled clones with MiXCR and retained in-frame beta chains. Entries are consolidated by CDR3 protein sequence, retaining the most common genes and DNA. Here the sample has some 330,000 distinct CDR3 sequences; 12% occur a single time. Jointly, the top ten make up approximately 19% of the sample. In the paper's terms, the time point label means: newly diagnosed GD, antithyroid drugs for less than 3 months. RNA was extracted from PBMCs in TRIzol for both TCR sequencing and RNA sequencing.

This sample was also put to use in a study of T cells in Graves' hyperthyroidism and ophthalmopathy.

The source material was peripheral blood mononuclear cells (PBMCs), sampled at new diagnosis, from a patient treated with antithyroid drugs. The origin of the receptors is a woman younger than 35 with Graves disease. Donor details come from another sample of the same person, matched by shared clones.

This clonotype was seen at least ten times. The rearrangement joins TRBV12-3 or TRBV12-4 to TRBJ2-7; no clear D gene. The V end was cut by 1 base, the J end by 1 base, with 14 bases between. The CDR3 is made up of 16 amino acids. The CDR3 nucleotides are TGTGCCAGCAGTTTAGGTAGGCATGCCAGGTCCTACGAGCAGTACTTC. It yields the protein CASSLGRHARSYEQYF.

This clonotype was seen ten or more times. V is TRBV20-1 and J is TRBJ2-1; TRBD2 is a possible D gene (6 bases). V was clipped by 2 bases and J by 7 bases, with 18 bases between them. The CDR3 contains 15 residues. The V gene's germline CDR1 is DFQATT and CDR2 SNEGSKA (reference sequence). CDR3 nucleotide sequence: TGCAGTGCTAGACGGCCGGGAGTCAGTTTAAATGAGCAGTTCTTC. It translates to CSARRPGVSLNEQFF.

Only a few counts were recorded for this clonotype. The chain couples TRBV7-3 to TRBJ2-1; the match to TRBD2 covers 9 bases. Unmatched junction bases numbered 7, after V lost 0 bases and J lost 10 bases. CDR3 size: 15 residues. CDR1 is SGHTA and CDR2 is FQGTGA in the germline V gene. The CDR3 protein is CASSLTAGGTMEQFF. CDR3 nucleotide sequence: TGTGCCAGCAGCTTAACTGCGGGGGGGACGATGGAGCAGTTCTTC. The variable domain in full, with the rest retrieved from reference TRBV7-3 and TRBJ2-1, is GAGVSQTPSNKVTEKGKYVELRCDPISGHTALYWYRQSLGQGPEFLIYFQGTGAADDSGLPNDRFFAVRPEGSVSTLKIQRTERGDSAVYLCASSLTAGGTMEQFFGPGTRLTVL.

This clonotype was detected a few times. The chain joins TRBV2 to TRBJ1-2, with D perhaps matching TRBD1 (6 bases). CDR3 length: 13 amino acids. Germline V CDR1 and CDR2: SNHLY, FYNNEI. Trimming took off 2 bases at V and 6 bases at J, with 10 bases between the two ends. This CDR3 is CASSEQGRDGYTF. The DNA of the CDR3 is TGTGCCAGCAGTGAACAGGGGAGGGATGGCTACACCTTC.

This clonotype was found a few times. This chain uses TRBV27 with TRBJ1-1; TRBD1 is a possible D gene (6 bases). CDR1 and CDR2 from the germline V gene are MNHEY and SMNVEV (reference sequence). The CDR3 sequence is 14 residues long. Trimming left V 6 bases short and J 6 bases short, with 17 bases between. CDR3 sequence reads: CASRMLGAPAEAFF. DNA for the CDR3: TGTGCCAGCAGAATGTTGGGGGCCCCAGCTGAAGCTTTCTTT.

With respect to this clonotype: A read error may be the cause here, since a much bigger clone is one base away. In DNA, the CDR3 is TGCGCCGGCAGCTTGAACAGGGGCCTCTACACCTTC. Translating it yields CAGSLNRGLYTF. The chain links TRBV5-1 to TRBJ1-2, with TRBD1 identical over 7 bases. The CDR3 sequence is 12 residues long. Germline CDR1 is SGHRS and CDR2 is YFSETQ.

As for this clonotype: A much larger clone lies a single base off, so this may be a read error. The chain carries TRBV18 and TRBJ2-7; D is undetermined. The CDR3 extends over 16 amino acids. Trimming removed 1 base at V and 3 bases at J, with 16 bases between. The V gene's germline CDR1 is KGHSH and CDR2 LQKENI. The CDR3 region has the DNA TGTGCCAGCTCACCACGGGAACTCGCGTCCCTCTACGAGCAGTACTTC. As protein: CASSPRELASLYEQYF.

This clonotype came up many times. The genes are TRBV11-2 and TRBJ2-3; the match to TRBD2 covers 13 bases. The CDR3 consists of 20 residues. Per germline, CDR1 SGHAT and CDR2 FQNNGV. The trim removed 5 bases at V and 2 bases at J, leaving 16 bases unmatched. Here the CDR3 DNA reads TGTGCCAGCAGCGGCCGCTATCCCGGACTAGCGGGGGAGCCCACAGATACGCAGTATTTT. Translation gives CASSGRYPGLAGEPTDTQYF.

On this clonotype itself: This may be a read error, as it is one base from a much larger clone. The rearrangement joins TRBV6-2 or TRBV6-3 to TRBJ1-1; D remains ambiguous. Germline CDR1 reads MNHEY; CDR2 reads SVGEGT. There are 16 residues in the CDR3. The CDR3 spells CASSLSSSFTNTEALF. The CDR3 nucleotides read TGTGCCAGCAGCCTCTCTTCGTCCTTCACCAACACTGAAGCTCTCTTT.

This clonotype was observed at least ten times. The chain recombines TRBV7-9 with TRBJ2-1, with 15 bases fitting TRBD2. After removal of 1 base from V and 9 bases from J, the junction contained 7 bases not matched to a gene. Germline assignment: CDR1 SEHNR and CDR2 FQNEAQ (reference sequence). The CDR3 extends over 17 amino acids. CDR3 protein: CASSLVGLAGGPIEQFF. The CDR3 DNA reads as TGTGCCAGCAGCTTAGTCGGACTAGCGGGAGGGCCGATTGAGCAGTTCTTC.

This clonotype was counted ten times or more. This rearrangement joins TRBV12-3 or TRBV12-4 to TRBJ1-1; D call uncertain. The CDR3 is 15 amino acids. Trimming removed 2 bases at V and 1 base at J, with 11 bases between. CDR3 region: CASSLKGYPNTEAFF. Written as DNA, the CDR3 is TGTGCCAGCAGTTTAAAAGGGTACCCGAACACTGAAGCTTTCTTT.

The gene calls are TRBV7-8 and TRBJ2-1; the match to TRBD2 covers 12 bases. There are 19 residues in the CDR3. V shed 5 bases, J shed 13 bases, and the junction held 24 bases outside the gene matches. Per the germline V gene, CDR1 is SGHVS and CDR2 is FQNEAQ. The CDR3 DNA reads as TGTGCCAGCAGCATAAATGGGCTAGCGGGAGGGTCCTCCATTATCTCTCAGTTCTTC. The encoded protein is CASSINGLAGGSSIISQFF.

Many counts were recorded for this clonotype. The chain combines TRBV18 with TRBJ2-7; 8 bases fit TRBD2. The CDR3 consists of 14 residues. Trimming cost V 2 bases and J 4 bases; bases outside gene matches: 4. Germline CDR1 KGHSH, CDR2 LQKENI. The CDR3 loop is CASSPSGLVYEQYV. In nucleotides, the CDR3 is TGTGCCAGCTCACCATCGGGACTAGTTTACGAGCAGTACGTC.

The chain combines TRBV5-1 with TRBJ1-1, with D unresolved. The CDR3 is 14 residues long. With 4 bases removed from V and 3 bases from J, the gap between germline ends came to 13 bases. Per germline, CDR1 SGHRS and CDR2 YFSETQ. The CDR3: CASSLGRMDTEAFF. The CDR3 nucleotides are TGCGCCAGCAGCCTAGGGAGGATGGACACTGAAGCTTTCTTT.

The chain employs TRBV4-2 and TRBJ1-2; TRBD1 matches at 7 bases. Germline CDR1 is LGHNA and CDR2 is YNFKEQ. V was pared by 4 bases and J by 5 bases, with 7 bases of the junction left unmatched. The CDR3 loop spans 14 amino acids. CDR3 region: CASSPQDRSYGYTF. CDR3 DNA sequence: TGTGCCAGCAGCCCCCAGGACAGGTCGTATGGCTACACCTTC.